This TCR beta chain was sequenced for a study of technical replicates of blood from a few donors. The CDR3 length is 15 residues. CDR1 is LNHDA and CDR2 is SQIVND in the germline V gene (reference sequence). The V and J ends lost 0 bases and 0 bases respectively, with 3 bases between them. Repertoires were generated with immunoSEQ multiplex PCR, while TCRdb's copy carries only in-frame clones and drops some. The repertoire holds about 90,000 clones, with around 94% as singletons. This TCR came from a human donor in good health. Sequenced material: T cells isolated from PBMCs. The chain couples TRBV19 to TRBJ2-6; D gene ambiguous. The CDR3 region has the DNA TGTGCCAGTAGTATAGAGTACTCTGGGGCCAACGTCCTGACTTTC. Translation: CASSIEYSGANVLTF.